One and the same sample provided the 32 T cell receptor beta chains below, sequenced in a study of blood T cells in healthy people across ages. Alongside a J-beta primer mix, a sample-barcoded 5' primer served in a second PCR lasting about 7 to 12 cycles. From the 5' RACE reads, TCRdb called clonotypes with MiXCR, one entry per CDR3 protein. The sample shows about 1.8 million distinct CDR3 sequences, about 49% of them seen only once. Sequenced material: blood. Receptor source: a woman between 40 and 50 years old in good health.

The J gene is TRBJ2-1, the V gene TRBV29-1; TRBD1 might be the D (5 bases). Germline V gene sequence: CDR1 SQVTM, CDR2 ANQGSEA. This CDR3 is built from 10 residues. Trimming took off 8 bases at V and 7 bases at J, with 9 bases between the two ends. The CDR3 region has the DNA TGCAGCACCGCAGGGAATGAGCAGTTCTTC. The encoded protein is CSTAGNEQFF.

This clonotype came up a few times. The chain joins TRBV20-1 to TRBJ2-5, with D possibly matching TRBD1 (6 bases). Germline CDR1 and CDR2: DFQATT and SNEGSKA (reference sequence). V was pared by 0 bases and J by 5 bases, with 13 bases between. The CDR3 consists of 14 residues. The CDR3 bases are TGCAGTGCTAGAGATAGTTACAGGGCTGAGACCCAGTACTTC. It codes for CSARDSYRAETQYF.

Written as DNA, the CDR3 is TGCGCCAGCAGCCTCACCGGCCCCTGGGGAGATACGCAGTATTTT. Protein: CASSLTGPWGDTQYF. The chain employs TRBV4-3 and TRBJ2-3; D unresolved. Germline V lookup: CDR1 LGHNA, CDR2 YSLEER. V was pared by 4 bases and J by 5 bases, with 16 bases between. The CDR3 extends over 15 amino acids.

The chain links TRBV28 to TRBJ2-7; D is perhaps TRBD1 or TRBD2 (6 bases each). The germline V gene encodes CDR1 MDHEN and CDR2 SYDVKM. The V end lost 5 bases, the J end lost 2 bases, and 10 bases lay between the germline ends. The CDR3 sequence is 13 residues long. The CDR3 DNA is TGTGCCAGCAGTACAGGGAGGACCTACGAGCAGTACTTC. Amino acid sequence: CASSTGRTYEQYF.

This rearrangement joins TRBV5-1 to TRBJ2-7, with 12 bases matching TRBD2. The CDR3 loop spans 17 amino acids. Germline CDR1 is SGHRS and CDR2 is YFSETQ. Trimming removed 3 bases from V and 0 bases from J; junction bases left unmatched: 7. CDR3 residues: CASSSGLAGSTSYEQYF. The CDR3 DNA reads TGCGCCAGCAGCTCCGGACTAGCGGGAAGCACCTCCTACGAGCAGTACTTC.

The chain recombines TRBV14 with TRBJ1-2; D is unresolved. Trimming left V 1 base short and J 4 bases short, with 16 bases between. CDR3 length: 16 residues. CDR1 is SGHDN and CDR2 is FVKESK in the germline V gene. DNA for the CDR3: TGTGCCAGCAGCCAAGGGAGAGCGGGATTCGGCTATGGCTACACCTTC. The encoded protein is CASSQGRAGFGYGYTF.

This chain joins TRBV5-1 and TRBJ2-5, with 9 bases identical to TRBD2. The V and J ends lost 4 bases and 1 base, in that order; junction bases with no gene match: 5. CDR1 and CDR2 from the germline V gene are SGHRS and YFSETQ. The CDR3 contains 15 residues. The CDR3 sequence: CASSRTSGLQETQYF. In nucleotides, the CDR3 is TGCGCCAGCAGCCGAACTAGCGGGCTCCAAGAGACCCAGTACTTC.

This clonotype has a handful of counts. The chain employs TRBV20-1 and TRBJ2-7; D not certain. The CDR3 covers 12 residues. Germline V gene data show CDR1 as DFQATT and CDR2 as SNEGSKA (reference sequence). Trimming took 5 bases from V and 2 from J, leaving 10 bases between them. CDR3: CSARQSTYEQYF. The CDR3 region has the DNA TGCAGTGCTCGCCAGTCGACCTACGAGCAGTACTTC.

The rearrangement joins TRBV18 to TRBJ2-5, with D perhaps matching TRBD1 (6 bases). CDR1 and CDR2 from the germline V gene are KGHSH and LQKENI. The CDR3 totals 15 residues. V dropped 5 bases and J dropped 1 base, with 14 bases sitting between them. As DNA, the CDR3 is TGTGCCAGCTCATACGACGGACAGCCCCAAGAGACCCAGTACTTC. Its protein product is CASSYDGQPQETQYF.

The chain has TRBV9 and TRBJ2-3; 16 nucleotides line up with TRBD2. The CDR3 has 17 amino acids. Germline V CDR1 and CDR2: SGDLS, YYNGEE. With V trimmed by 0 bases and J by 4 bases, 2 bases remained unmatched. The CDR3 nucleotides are TGTGCCAGCAGCGTAGTGGGACTAGCGGGGGGGCCAGATACGCAGTATTTT. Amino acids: CASSVVGLAGGPDTQYF.

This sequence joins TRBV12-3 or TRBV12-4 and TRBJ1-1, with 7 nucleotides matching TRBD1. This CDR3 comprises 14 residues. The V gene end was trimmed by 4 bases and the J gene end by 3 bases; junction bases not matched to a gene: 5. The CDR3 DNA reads TGTGCCAGCAGTTCAGGGACAGTTTACACTGAAGCTTTCTTT. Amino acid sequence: CASSSGTVYTEAFF.

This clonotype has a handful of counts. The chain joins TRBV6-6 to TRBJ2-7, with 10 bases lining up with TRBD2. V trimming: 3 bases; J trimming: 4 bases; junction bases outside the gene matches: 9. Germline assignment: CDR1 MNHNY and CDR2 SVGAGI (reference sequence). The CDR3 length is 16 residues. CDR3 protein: CASSYSSSGGQYEQYF. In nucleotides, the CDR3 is TGTGCCAGCAGTTATAGTTCTAGCGGGGGTCAGTACGAGCAGTACTTC.

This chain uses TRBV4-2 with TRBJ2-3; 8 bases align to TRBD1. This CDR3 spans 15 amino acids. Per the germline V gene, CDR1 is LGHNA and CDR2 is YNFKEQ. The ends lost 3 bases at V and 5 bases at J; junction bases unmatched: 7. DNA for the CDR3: TGTGCCAGCAGCCACCTACAGGGGGGAGGAGATACGCAGTATTTT. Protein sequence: CASSHLQGGGDTQYF.

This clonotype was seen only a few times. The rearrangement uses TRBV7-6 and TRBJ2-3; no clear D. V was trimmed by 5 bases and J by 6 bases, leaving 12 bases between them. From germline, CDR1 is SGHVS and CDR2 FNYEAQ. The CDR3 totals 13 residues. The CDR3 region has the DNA TGTGCCAGCAGCCTAGGTAGCATTGATACGCAGTATTTT. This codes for CASSLGSIDTQYF.

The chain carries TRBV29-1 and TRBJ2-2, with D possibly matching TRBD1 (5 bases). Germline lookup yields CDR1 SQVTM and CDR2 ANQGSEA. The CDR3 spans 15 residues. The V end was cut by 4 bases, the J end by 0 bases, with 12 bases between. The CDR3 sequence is CSVGQITANTGELFF. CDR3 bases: TGCAGCGTTGGACAGATTACTGCGAACACCGGGGAGCTGTTTTTT.

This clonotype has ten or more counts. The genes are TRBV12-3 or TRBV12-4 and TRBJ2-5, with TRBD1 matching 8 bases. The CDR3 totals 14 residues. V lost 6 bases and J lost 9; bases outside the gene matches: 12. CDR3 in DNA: TGTGCCAGCAGCTTGGACAGGGCGATGGAATCCCAGTACTTC. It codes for CASSLDRAMESQYF.

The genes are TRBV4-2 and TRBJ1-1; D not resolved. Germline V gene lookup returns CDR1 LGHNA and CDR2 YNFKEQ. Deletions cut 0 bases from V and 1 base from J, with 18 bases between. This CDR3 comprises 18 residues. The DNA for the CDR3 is TGTGCCAGCAGCCAAGATCCGCAGCGAATATCGGGGAACACTGAAGCTTTCTTT. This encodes CASSQDPQRISGNTEAFF.

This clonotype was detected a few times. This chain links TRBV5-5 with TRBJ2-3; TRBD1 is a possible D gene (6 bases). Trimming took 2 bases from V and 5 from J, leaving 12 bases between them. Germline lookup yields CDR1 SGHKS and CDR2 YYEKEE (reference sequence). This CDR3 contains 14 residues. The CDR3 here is CASSFEQGRDTQYF. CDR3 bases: TGTGCCAGCAGCTTTGAACAGGGAAGAGATACGCAGTATTTT.

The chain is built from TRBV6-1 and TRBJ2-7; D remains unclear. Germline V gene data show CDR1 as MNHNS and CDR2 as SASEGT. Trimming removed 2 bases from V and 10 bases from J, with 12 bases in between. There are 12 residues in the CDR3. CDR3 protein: CASSERPGSQYF. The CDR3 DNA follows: TGTGCCAGCAGTGAAAGGCCAGGCTCTCAGTACTTC.

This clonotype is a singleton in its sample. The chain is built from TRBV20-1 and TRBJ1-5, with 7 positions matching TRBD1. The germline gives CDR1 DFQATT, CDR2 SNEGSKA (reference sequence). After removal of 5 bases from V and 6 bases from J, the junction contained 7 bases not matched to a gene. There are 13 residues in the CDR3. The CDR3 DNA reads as TGCAGTGCTGTGCAGGGGGTAAGTCAGCCCCAGCATTTT. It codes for CSAVQGVSQPQHF.

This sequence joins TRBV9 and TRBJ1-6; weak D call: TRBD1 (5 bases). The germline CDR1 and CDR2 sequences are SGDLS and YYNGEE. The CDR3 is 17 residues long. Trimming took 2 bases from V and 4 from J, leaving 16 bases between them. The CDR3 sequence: CASSVLDTDPYNSPLHF. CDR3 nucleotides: TGTGCCAGCAGCGTCTTGGACACGGACCCTTATAATTCACCCCTCCACTTT.

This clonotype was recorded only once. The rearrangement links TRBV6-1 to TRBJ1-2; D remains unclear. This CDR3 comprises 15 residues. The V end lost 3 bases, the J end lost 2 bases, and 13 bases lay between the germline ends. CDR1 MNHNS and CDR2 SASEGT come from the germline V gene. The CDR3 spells CASSDPWTANYGYTF. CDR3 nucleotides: TGTGCCAGCAGTGATCCCTGGACCGCGAACTATGGCTACACCTTC.

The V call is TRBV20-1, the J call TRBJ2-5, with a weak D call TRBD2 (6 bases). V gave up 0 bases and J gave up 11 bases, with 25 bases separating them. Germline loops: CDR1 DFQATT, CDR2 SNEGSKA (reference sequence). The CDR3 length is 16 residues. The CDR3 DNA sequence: TGCAGTGCTAGAGATGAGGGGCAGGGCGGGACTCGGGAGCAGTACTTC. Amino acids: CSARDEGQGGTREQYF.

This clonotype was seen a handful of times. The CDR3 DNA is TGCGCCAGCAGCCAAGATCTCTCCGCCGCCTATGGCTACACCTTC. As protein: CASSQDLSAAYGYTF. V usage is TRBV4-3 and J usage is TRBJ1-2; D gene unclear. Trimming left V 0 bases short and J 4 bases short, with 12 bases between. Germline lookup yields CDR1 LGHNA and CDR2 YSLEER. This CDR3 has 15 amino acids.

In nucleotides, the CDR3 is TGTGCCAGCAGCTTAGTTTCTAAGGCAGAGTCGTTCTATGGCTACACCTTC. Translation: CASSLVSKAESFYGYTF. The rearrangement links TRBV7-9 to TRBJ1-2; D is undetermined. This CDR3 comprises 17 residues. Germline-derived CDR1 and CDR2 are SEHNR and FQNEAQ (reference sequence). Trimming took 1 base from V and 4 from J, leaving 19 bases between them.

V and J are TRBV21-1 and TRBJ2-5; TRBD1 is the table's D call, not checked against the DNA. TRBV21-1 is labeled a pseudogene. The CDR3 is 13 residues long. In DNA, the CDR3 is TGTGCCAGCAGATCGGGGGACCGGGAGACCCAGTACTTC. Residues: CASRSGDRETQYF.

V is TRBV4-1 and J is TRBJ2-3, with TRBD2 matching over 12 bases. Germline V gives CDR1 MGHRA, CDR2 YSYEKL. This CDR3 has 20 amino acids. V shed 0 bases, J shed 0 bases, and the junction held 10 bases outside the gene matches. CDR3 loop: CASSQDLGLAGSSSTDTQYF. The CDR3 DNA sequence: TGCGCCAGCAGCCAAGATTTGGGACTAGCGGGTAGCTCTAGCACAGATACGCAGTATTTT.

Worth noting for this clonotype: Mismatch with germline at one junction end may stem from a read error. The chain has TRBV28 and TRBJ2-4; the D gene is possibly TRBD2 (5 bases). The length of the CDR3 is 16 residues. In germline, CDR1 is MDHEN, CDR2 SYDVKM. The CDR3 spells CVSSLTGILAKNIQYF. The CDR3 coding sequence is TGTGTCAGCAGCTTGACGGGAATACTAGCCAAAAACATTCAGTACTTC.

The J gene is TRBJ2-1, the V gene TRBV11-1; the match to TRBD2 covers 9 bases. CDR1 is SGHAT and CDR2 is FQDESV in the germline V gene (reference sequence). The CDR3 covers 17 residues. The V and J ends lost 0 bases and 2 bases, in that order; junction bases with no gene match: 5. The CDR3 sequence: CASSLAGAGGTYNEQFF. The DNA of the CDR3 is TGTGCCAGCAGCTTAGCGGGTGCGGGGGGGACCTACAATGAGCAGTTCTTC.

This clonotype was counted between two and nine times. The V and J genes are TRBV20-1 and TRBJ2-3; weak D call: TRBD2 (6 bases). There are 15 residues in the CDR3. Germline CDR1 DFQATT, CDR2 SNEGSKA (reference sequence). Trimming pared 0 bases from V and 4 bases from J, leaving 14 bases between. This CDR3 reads CSARDHGGVSDTQYF. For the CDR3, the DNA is TGCAGTGCTAGAGATCACGGGGGAGTATCAGATACGCAGTATTTT.

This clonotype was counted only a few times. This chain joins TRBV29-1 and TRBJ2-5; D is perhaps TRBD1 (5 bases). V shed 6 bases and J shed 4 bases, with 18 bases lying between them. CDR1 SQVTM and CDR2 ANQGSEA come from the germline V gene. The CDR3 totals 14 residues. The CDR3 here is CSVQDQYGLETQYF. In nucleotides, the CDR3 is TGCAGCGTACAGGATCAGTACGGCCTAGAGACCCAGTACTTC.

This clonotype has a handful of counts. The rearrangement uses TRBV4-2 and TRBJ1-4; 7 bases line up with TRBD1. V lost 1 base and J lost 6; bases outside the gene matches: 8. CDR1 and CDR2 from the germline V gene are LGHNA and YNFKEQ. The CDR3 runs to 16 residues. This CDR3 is CASSQGQGVRYEKLFF. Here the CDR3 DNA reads TGTGCCAGCAGCCAAGGCCAGGGGGTTCGGTATGAAAAACTGTTTTTT.